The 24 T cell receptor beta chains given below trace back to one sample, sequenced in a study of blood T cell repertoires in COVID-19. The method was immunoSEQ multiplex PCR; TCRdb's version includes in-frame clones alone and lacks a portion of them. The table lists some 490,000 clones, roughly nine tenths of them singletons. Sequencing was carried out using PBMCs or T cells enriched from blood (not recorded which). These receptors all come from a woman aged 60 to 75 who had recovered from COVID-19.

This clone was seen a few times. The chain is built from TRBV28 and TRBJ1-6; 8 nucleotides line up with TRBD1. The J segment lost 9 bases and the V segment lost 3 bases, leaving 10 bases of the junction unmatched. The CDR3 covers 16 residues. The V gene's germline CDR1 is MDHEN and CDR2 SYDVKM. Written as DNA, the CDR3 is TGTGCCAGCAGTTTGGGCTCCCAGGGGGCAAGTTCACCCCTCCACTTT. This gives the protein CASSLGSQGASSPLHF.

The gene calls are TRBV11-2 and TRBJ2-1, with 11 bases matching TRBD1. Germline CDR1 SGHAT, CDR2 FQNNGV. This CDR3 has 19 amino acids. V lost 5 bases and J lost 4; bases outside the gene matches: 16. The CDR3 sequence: CASSPWTGGDTGFYNEQFF. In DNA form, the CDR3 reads TGTGCCAGCAGCCCTTGGACAGGGGGCGATACCGGTTTTTACAATGAGCAGTTCTTC.

The CDR3 region is CANSTPRGTYEQYV. The CDR3 nucleotides are TGCGCCAACTCCACCCCCCGCGGAACCTACGAGCAGTACGTC. The J gene is TRBJ2-7, the V gene TRBV5-1, with D unresolved. Per germline, CDR1 SGHRS and CDR2 YFSETQ. The V end lost 9 bases, the J end lost 2 bases, and 18 bases lay between the germline ends. The CDR3 length is 14 residues.

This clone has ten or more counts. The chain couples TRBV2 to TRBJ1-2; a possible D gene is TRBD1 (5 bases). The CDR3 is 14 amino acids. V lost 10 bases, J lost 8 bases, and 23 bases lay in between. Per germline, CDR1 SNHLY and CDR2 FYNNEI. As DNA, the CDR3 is TGTGCCACCCAGTGGGCGGGGCCAGGGTCCGGCTACACCTTC. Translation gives CATQWAGPGSGYTF.

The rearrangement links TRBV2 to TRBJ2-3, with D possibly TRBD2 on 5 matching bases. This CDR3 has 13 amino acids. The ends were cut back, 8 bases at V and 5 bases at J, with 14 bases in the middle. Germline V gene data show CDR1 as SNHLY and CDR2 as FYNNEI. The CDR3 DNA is TGTGCCAGCGTGGGGTACGGAGGAGATACGCAGTATTTT. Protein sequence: CASVGYGGDTQYF.

The CDR3: CASSYSNRGNTEAFF. In DNA, the CDR3 is TGTGCCAGCAGTTACTCGAACAGGGGTAACACTGAAGCTTTCTTT. J is TRBJ1-1 and V is TRBV6-5; 7 bases map to TRBD1. The J segment lost 2 bases and the V segment lost 0 bases, leaving 3 bases of the junction unmatched. The CDR3 is 15 residues long. Germline lookup yields CDR1 MNHEY and CDR2 SVGAGI.

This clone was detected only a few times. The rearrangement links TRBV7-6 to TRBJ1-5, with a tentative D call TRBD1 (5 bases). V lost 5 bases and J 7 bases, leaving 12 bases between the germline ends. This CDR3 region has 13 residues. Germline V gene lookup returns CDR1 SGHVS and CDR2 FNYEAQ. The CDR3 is CASSGGVGQPQHF. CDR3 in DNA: TGTGCCAGCAGCGGGGGGGTTGGCCAGCCCCAGCATTTT.

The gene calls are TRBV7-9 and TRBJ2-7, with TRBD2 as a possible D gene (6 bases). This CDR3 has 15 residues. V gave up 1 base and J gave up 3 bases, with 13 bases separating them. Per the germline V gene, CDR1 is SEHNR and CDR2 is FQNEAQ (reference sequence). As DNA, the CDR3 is TGTGCCAGCAGCTTAGGGAGGGAATTAAGCTACGAGCAGTACTTC. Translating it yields CASSLGRELSYEQYF.

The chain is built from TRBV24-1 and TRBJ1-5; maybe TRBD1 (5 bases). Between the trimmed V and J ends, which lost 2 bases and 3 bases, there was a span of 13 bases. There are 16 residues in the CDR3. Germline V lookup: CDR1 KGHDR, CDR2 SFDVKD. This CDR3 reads CATSDSRRGDNQPQHF. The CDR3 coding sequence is TGTGCCACCAGTGATTCTCGACGGGGGGACAATCAGCCCCAGCATTTT.

CDR3 amino acids: CASSFGQGAYGYTF. For the CDR3, the DNA is TGTGCCAGCAGCTTCGGACAGGGGGCATATGGCTACACCTTC. V and J are TRBV7-9 and TRBJ1-2; TRBD1 matches at 11 bases. This CDR3 spans 14 amino acids. In germline, CDR1 is SEHNR, CDR2 FQNEAQ (reference sequence). V shed 3 bases and J 5 bases; nucleotides not matched to a gene: 2.

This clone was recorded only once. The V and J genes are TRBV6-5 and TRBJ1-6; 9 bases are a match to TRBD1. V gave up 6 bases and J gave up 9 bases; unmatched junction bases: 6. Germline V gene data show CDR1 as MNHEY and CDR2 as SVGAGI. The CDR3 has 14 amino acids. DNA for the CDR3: TGTGCCAGCAGGTGGGACAGGGTCTTTTCACCCCTCCACTTT. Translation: CASRWDRVFSPLHF.

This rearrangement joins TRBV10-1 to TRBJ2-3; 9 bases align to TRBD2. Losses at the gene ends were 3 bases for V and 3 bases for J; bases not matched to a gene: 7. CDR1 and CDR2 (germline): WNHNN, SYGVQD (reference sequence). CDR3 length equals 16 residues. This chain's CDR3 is CASSDLLAGETDTQYF. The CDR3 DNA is TGCGCCAGCAGTGACCTGTTAGCGGGGGAAACAGATACGCAGTATTTT.

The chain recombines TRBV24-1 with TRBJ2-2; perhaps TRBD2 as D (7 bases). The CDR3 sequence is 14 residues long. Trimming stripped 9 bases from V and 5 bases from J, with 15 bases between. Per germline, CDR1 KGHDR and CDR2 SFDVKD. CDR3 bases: TGTGCCACCGATGGGGGGGCCAATACCGGGGAGCTGTTTTTT. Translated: CATDGGANTGELFF.

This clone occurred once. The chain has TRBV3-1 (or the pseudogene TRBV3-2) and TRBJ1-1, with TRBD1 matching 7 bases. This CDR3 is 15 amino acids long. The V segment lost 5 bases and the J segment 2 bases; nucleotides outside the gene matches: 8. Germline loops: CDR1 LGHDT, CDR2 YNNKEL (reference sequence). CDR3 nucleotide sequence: TGTGCCAGCAGCGTGTTCCGGGACAGCAACACTGAAGCTTTCTTT. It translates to CASSVFRDSNTEAFF.

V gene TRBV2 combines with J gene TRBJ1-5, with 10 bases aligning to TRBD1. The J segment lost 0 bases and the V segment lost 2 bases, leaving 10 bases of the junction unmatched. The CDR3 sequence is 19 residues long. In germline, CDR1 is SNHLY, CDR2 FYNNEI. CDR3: CASSETGQGPLYSNQPQHF. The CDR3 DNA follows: TGTGCCAGCAGTGAAACGGGACAGGGGCCCCTTTATAGCAATCAGCCCCAGCATTTT.

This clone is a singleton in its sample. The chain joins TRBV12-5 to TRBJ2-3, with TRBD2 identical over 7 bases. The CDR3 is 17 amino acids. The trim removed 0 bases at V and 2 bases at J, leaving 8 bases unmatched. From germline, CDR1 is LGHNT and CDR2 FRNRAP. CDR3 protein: CASGLVLGGSYTDTQYF. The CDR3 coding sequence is TGTGCTAGTGGTTTGGTACTGGGAGGGTCCTACACAGATACGCAGTATTTT.

CDR3 bases: TGTGCCAGTAGTGTCAGGATTCTGCTCTCACCCCTCCACTTT. Translated, it gives CASSVRILLSPLHF. This chain links TRBV19 with TRBJ1-6; no definite D call. Germline V CDR1 and CDR2: LNHDA, SQIVND (reference sequence). Trimming removed 5 bases at V and 10 bases at J, with 15 bases between. The CDR3 runs to 14 residues.

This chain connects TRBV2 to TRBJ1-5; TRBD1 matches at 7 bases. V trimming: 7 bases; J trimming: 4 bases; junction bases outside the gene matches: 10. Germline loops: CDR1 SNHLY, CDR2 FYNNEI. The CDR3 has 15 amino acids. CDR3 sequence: CASTPTGNPNQPQHF. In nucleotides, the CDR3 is TGTGCCAGCACTCCGACAGGGAACCCAAATCAGCCCCAGCATTTT.

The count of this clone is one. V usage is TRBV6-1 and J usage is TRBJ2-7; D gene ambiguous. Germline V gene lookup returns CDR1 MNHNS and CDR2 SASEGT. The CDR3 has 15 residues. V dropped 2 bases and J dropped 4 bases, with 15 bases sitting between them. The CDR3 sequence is CASSEMLEPIYEQYF. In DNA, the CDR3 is TGTGCCAGCAGTGAAATGCTGGAGCCCATTTACGAGCAGTACTTC.

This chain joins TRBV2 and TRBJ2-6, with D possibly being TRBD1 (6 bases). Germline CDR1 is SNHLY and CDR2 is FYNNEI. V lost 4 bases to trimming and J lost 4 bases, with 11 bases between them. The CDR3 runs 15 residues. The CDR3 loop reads CASSAGVGGANVLTF. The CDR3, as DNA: TGTGCCAGCAGTGCAGGGGTCGGAGGGGCCAACGTCCTGACTTTC.

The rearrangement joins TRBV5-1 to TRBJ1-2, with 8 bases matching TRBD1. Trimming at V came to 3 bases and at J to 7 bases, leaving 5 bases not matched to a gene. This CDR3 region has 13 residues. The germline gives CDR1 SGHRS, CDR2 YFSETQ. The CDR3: CASSYDRGSGYTF. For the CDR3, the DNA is TGCGCCAGCAGCTATGACAGGGGTAGTGGCTACACCTTC.

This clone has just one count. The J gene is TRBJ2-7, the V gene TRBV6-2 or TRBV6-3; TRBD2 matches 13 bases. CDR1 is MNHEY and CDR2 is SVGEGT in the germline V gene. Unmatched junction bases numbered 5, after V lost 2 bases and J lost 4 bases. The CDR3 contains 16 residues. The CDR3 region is CASSYGTSGAEYEQYV. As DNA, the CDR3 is TGTGCCAGCAGTTACGGGACTAGCGGGGCGGAATACGAGCAGTACGTC.

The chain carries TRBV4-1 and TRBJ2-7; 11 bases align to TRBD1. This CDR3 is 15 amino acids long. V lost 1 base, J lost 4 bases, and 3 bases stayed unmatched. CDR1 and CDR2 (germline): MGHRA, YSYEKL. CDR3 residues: CASSQVGTGGYEQYF. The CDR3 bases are TGCGCCAGCAGCCAAGTGGGGACAGGGGGATACGAGCAGTACTTC.

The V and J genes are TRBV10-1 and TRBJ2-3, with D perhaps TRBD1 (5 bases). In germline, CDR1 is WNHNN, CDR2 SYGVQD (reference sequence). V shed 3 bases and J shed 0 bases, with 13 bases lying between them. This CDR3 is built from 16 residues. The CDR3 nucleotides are TGCGCCAGCAGTGAAGTTCGGCAGGGCAGCACAGATACGCAGTATTTT. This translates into CASSEVRQGSTDTQYF.